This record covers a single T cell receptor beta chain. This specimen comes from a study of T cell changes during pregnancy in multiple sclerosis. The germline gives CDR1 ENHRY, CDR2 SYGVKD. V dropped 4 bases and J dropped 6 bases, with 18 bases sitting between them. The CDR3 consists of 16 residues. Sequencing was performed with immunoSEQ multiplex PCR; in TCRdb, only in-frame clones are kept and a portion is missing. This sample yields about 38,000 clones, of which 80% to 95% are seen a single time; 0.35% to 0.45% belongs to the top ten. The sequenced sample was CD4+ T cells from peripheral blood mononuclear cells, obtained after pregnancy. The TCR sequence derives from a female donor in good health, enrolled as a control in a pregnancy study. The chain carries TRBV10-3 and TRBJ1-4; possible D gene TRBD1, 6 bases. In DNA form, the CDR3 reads TGTGCCATCAGTGGGACAGTGGCCAGCTCCCATGAAAAACTGTTTTTT. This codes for CAISGTVASSHEKLFF.